Listed here is a single T cell receptor beta chain. What it binds is not known. One junction end does not reproduce the germline sequence, and a read error may be involved. The data stem from a study of regulatory T cells in long-lasting Graves disease. Background on the study: Graves' cases, newly diagnosed, had used antithyroid drugs under 3 months.

The CDR3 runs to 14 residues. Germline CDR1 MNHEY, CDR2 SVGAGI. Arm-PCR of CDR3 regions and iRepertoire HTBI primers were used to build TCR beta libraries. MiXCR, run by TCRdb on the multiplex PCR reads, gives a single entry per CDR3 protein. Found here are about 200,000 distinct CDR3 sequences, roughly a fifth of them singletons; the top ten hold 10% to 15%. Findings of the study overall: Having few samples may have compromised the accuracy.

Time point reported: newly diagnosed GD, antithyroid drugs for less than 3 months. RNA extracted from PBMCs served as the sequencing template. The sample also formed part of further work on T cells in Graves' hyperthyroidism and ophthalmopathy.

The V gene is TRBV6-5, the J gene TRBJ1-3; D not resolved. Source: peripheral blood mononuclear cells (PBMCs), taken at new diagnosis, from a patient treated with antithyroid drugs. The clonotype originates from a woman aged 25 to 39 with Graves disease. The CDR3 is CASSYGVSGNTVYF. DNA for the CDR3: TGTGCCAGCAGTTACGGGGTCTCTGGAAACACCGTATATTTT.